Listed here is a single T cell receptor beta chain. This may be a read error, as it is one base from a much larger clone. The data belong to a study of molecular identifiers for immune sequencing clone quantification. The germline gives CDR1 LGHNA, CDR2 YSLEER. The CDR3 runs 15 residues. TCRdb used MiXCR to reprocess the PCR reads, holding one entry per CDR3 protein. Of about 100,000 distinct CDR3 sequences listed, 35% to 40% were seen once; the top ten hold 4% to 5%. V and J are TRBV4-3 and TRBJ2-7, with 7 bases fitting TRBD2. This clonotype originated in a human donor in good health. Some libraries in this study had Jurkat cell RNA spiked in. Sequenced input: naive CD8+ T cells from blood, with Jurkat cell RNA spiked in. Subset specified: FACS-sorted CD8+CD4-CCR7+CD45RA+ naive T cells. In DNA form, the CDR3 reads TGCGCCGGCAGCCAAGAGGGAGGGTACTCCTACGAGCAGTACTTC. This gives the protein CAGSQEGGYSYEQYF.